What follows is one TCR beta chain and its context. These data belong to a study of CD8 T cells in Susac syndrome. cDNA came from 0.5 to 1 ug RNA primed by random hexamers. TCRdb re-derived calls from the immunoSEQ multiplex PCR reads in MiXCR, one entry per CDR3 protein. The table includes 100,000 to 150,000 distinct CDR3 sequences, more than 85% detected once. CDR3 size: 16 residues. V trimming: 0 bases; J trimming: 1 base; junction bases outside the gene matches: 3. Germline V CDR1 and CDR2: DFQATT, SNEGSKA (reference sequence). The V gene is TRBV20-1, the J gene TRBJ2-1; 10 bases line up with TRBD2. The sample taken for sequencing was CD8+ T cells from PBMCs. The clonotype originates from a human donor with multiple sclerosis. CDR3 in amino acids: CSARDSSGSSYNEQFF. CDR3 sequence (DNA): TGCAGTGCTAGAGACTCTAGCGGGAGTTCCTACAATGAGCAGTTCTTC.